What follows are 20 T cell receptor beta chains derived from one specimen sequenced in a study of T cell changes during pregnancy in multiple sclerosis. This table comes from immunoSEQ multiplex PCR, and its TCRdb copy is limited to in-frame clones, with some not included. This sample carries about 55,000 clones, approximately 90% of them seen once, and the ten largest clones take 0.5% to 0.6%. The source material was CD4+ T cells from peripheral blood mononuclear cells, sampled in the first trimester of pregnancy. The receptor set was obtained from a female donor with multiple sclerosis, enrolled in a pregnancy study.

The rearrangement joins TRBV18 to TRBJ2-5, with TRBD1 matching over 7 bases. The CDR3 is made up of 15 amino acids. Trimming removed 3 bases from V and 3 bases from J; junction bases left unmatched: 7. Germline V gives CDR1 KGHSH, CDR2 LQKENI. The CDR3: CASSPSGTAKETQYF. The CDR3 nucleotides are TGTGCCAGCTCACCCTCCGGGACAGCAAAAGAGACCCAGTACTTC.

The V and J genes are TRBV6-1 and TRBJ1-5; D possibly corresponds to TRBD1 (6 bases). CDR1 MNHNS and CDR2 SASEGT come from the germline V gene. The V and J ends lost 0 bases and 6 bases respectively, with 15 bases between them. This CDR3 spans 16 amino acids. CDR3 sequence: CASSEALGARGQPQHF. The CDR3 DNA reads TGTGCCAGCAGTGAAGCTCTGGGGGCCCGAGGTCAGCCCCAGCATTTT.

The genes are TRBV30 and TRBJ2-7; 8 bases are a match to TRBD2. Germline V gives CDR1 GTSNPN, CDR2 SVGIG (reference sequence). The CDR3 is made up of 13 amino acids. Germline trimming cut 4 bases from V and 3 bases from J; bases unmatched to any gene: 5. CDR3 nucleotide sequence: TGTGCCTGGACCAGGACTAGCAGCTACGAGCAGTACTTC. Protein product: CAWTRTSSYEQYF.

The V call is TRBV10-3, the J call TRBJ2-5, with a tentative D call TRBD2 (5 bases). CDR1 and CDR2 (germline): ENHRY, SYGVKD. CDR3 size: 15 residues. V lost 6 bases and J lost 0, with 14 bases in between. The CDR3 loop is CAIRNRGLNQETQYF. The DNA of the CDR3 is TGTGCCATCAGGAACAGAGGACTCAACCAAGAGACCCAGTACTTC.

The chain uses TRBV19 and TRBJ1-6; perhaps TRBD1 as D (5 bases). The length of the CDR3 is 14 residues. Germline CDR1 LNHDA, CDR2 SQIVND (reference sequence). Trimming pared 4 bases from V and 2 bases from J, leaving 6 bases between. The CDR3, as DNA: TGTGCCAGTAGTACAGGGACCTATAATTCACCCCTCCACTTT. This sequence encodes CASSTGTYNSPLHF.

DNA of the CDR3: TGCGCCAGCAGCTTGCGGGGGGCCGGCAATGAGCAGTTCTTC. Amino acids: CASSLRGAGNEQFF. The chain carries TRBV5-1 and TRBJ2-1; D is perhaps TRBD2 (7 bases). V was clipped by 1 base and J by 6 bases, with 11 bases between them. The CDR3 sequence is 14 residues long. Germline V gene lookup returns CDR1 SGHRS and CDR2 YFSETQ.

The CDR3 nucleotides are TGTGCCAGCAGTTTAAGGGGACAGCTCGTGGTAGGGACTGAAGCTTTCTTT. Translation gives CASSLRGQLVVGTEAFF. The chain is built from TRBV27 and TRBJ1-1; 7 bases are shared with TRBD1. With 2 bases clipped from V and 5 bases from J, the junction kept 14 bases outside the gene matches. Germline CDR1 and CDR2: MNHEY and SMNVEV (reference sequence). The CDR3 totals 17 residues.

This clone appeared a single time. The chain carries TRBV19 and TRBJ1-2; no firm D call. The V end lost 3 bases, the J end lost 2 bases, and 4 bases lay between the germline ends. This CDR3 spans 12 amino acids. Germline CDR1 LNHDA, CDR2 SQIVND (reference sequence). CDR3 DNA sequence: TGTGCCAGTAGTATCGTAAACTATGGCTACACCTTC. Amino acids: CASSIVNYGYTF.

This chain joins TRBV28 and TRBJ1-6; 9 bases align to TRBD1. Germline trimming cut 5 bases from V and 8 bases from J; bases unmatched to any gene: 7. The germline CDR1 and CDR2 sequences are MDHEN and SYDVKM. This CDR3 has 15 residues. This CDR3 reads CASSTPGQGDSPLHF. Written as DNA, the CDR3 is TGTGCCAGCAGTACTCCGGGACAGGGAGATTCACCCCTCCACTTT.

The chain joins TRBV4-3 to TRBJ1-2, with D hard to call. Germline V lookup: CDR1 LGHNA, CDR2 YSLEER. This CDR3 contains 13 residues. Trimming stripped 0 bases from V and 5 bases from J, with 7 bases between. The CDR3 bases are TGCGCCAGCAGCCAAGAGTGGGAGTATGGCTACACCTTC. Protein: CASSQEWEYGYTF.

The rearrangement uses TRBV5-1 and TRBJ2-5; TRBD1 matches at 11 bases. Trimming took 3 bases from V and 5 from J; bases not matched to a gene: 6. The CDR3 covers 15 residues. The germline gives CDR1 SGHRS, CDR2 YFSETQ. CDR3 in DNA: TGCGCCAGCAGCTGGACAGGGGGCGCCAGGGAGACCCAGTACTTC. It encodes CASSWTGGARETQYF.

This clone turned up a few times. The genes are TRBV7-3 and TRBJ2-7; 12 positions agree with TRBD2. The V segment lost 2 bases and the J segment 4 bases; nucleotides outside the gene matches: 6. Germline CDR1 SGHTA, CDR2 FQGTGA. The CDR3 covers 16 residues. CDR3 region: CASSLEASGRGYEQYF. CDR3 bases: TGTGCCAGCAGCTTAGAAGCTAGCGGGAGGGGGTACGAGCAGTACTTC.

The chain links TRBV27 to TRBJ2-7, with 7 bases lining up with TRBD2. Per the germline V gene, CDR1 is MNHEY and CDR2 is SMNVEV (reference sequence). The CDR3 extends over 14 amino acids. Trimming removed 6 bases from V and 6 bases from J; junction bases left unmatched: 11. CDR3 in amino acids: CASRFRGLVSEQYF. The CDR3, as DNA: TGTGCCAGCAGATTTCGCGGACTAGTCAGCGAGCAGTACTTC.

The chain recombines TRBV19 with TRBJ1-5; perhaps TRBD1 as D (6 bases). Germline V gene data show CDR1 as LNHDA and CDR2 as SQIVND (reference sequence). V lost 1 base and J lost 6, with 13 bases in between. CDR3 length: 15 amino acids. The CDR3 DNA is TGTGCCAGTAGTATAGTTCTCAGGGGCATTCAGCCCCAGCATTTT. Its protein product is CASSIVLRGIQPQHF.

The V call is TRBV2, the J call TRBJ2-1; 8 nucleotides align to TRBD2. CDR1 is SNHLY and CDR2 is FYNNEI in the germline V gene. The CDR3 totals 15 residues. V shed 7 bases and J 0 bases; nucleotides not matched to a gene: 5. The CDR3 sequence: CASNRLANSYNEQFF. DNA of the CDR3: TGTGCCAGCAACCGACTAGCGAACTCCTACAATGAGCAGTTCTTC.

The V call is TRBV27, the J call TRBJ1-5, with 8 bases matching TRBD1. Germline V gene sequence: CDR1 MNHEY, CDR2 SMNVEV (reference sequence). The CDR3 runs to 16 residues. After removal of 5 bases from V and 1 base from J, the junction contained 7 bases not matched to a gene. The CDR3: CASSIPRQGSNQPQHF. The CDR3 bases are TGTGCCAGCAGTATCCCTCGACAGGGGAGCAATCAGCCCCAGCATTTT.

This chain links TRBV29-1 with TRBJ2-7; 7 bases are shared with TRBD2. This CDR3 is built from 13 residues. The germline gives CDR1 SQVTM, CDR2 ANQGSEA. V lost 3 bases, J lost 4 bases, and 6 bases stayed unmatched. CDR3 amino acids: CSVDGGGIYEQYF. The DNA for the CDR3 is TGCAGCGTTGATGGCGGGGGAATATACGAGCAGTACTTC.

Here the CDR3 DNA reads TGTGCCAGCAGTTTTGCGGACAGGGGGGTAAAGACCCAGTACTTC. Its translation is CASSFADRGVKTQYF. This chain connects TRBV28 to TRBJ2-5, with TRBD1 identical over 10 bases. The germline CDR1 and CDR2 sequences are MDHEN and SYDVKM. CDR3 length: 15 residues. J lost 6 bases, V lost 3 bases, and 7 bases had no gene match.

The V and J genes are TRBV6-6 and TRBJ2-7; TRBD2 is a possible D gene (5 bases). Germline CDR1 is MNHNY and CDR2 is SVGAGI (reference sequence). This CDR3 is 15 amino acids long. V was shortened by 2 bases and J by 2 bases, with 13 bases between the two germline ends. CDR3 sequence: CASSYSGSAAYEQYF. DNA for the CDR3: TGTGCCAGCAGTTACAGCGGCAGCGCAGCCTACGAGCAGTACTTC.

The chain recombines TRBV5-1 with TRBJ1-1; 7 nucleotides match TRBD1. Germline-derived CDR1 and CDR2 are SGHRS and YFSETQ. This CDR3 has 16 amino acids. V shed 4 bases, J shed 2 bases, and the junction held 11 bases outside the gene matches. The CDR3 bases are TGCGCCAGCAGCCCTAGACAGGGAGAGGGCAACACTGAAGCTTTCTTT. Its protein is CASSPRQGEGNTEAFF.